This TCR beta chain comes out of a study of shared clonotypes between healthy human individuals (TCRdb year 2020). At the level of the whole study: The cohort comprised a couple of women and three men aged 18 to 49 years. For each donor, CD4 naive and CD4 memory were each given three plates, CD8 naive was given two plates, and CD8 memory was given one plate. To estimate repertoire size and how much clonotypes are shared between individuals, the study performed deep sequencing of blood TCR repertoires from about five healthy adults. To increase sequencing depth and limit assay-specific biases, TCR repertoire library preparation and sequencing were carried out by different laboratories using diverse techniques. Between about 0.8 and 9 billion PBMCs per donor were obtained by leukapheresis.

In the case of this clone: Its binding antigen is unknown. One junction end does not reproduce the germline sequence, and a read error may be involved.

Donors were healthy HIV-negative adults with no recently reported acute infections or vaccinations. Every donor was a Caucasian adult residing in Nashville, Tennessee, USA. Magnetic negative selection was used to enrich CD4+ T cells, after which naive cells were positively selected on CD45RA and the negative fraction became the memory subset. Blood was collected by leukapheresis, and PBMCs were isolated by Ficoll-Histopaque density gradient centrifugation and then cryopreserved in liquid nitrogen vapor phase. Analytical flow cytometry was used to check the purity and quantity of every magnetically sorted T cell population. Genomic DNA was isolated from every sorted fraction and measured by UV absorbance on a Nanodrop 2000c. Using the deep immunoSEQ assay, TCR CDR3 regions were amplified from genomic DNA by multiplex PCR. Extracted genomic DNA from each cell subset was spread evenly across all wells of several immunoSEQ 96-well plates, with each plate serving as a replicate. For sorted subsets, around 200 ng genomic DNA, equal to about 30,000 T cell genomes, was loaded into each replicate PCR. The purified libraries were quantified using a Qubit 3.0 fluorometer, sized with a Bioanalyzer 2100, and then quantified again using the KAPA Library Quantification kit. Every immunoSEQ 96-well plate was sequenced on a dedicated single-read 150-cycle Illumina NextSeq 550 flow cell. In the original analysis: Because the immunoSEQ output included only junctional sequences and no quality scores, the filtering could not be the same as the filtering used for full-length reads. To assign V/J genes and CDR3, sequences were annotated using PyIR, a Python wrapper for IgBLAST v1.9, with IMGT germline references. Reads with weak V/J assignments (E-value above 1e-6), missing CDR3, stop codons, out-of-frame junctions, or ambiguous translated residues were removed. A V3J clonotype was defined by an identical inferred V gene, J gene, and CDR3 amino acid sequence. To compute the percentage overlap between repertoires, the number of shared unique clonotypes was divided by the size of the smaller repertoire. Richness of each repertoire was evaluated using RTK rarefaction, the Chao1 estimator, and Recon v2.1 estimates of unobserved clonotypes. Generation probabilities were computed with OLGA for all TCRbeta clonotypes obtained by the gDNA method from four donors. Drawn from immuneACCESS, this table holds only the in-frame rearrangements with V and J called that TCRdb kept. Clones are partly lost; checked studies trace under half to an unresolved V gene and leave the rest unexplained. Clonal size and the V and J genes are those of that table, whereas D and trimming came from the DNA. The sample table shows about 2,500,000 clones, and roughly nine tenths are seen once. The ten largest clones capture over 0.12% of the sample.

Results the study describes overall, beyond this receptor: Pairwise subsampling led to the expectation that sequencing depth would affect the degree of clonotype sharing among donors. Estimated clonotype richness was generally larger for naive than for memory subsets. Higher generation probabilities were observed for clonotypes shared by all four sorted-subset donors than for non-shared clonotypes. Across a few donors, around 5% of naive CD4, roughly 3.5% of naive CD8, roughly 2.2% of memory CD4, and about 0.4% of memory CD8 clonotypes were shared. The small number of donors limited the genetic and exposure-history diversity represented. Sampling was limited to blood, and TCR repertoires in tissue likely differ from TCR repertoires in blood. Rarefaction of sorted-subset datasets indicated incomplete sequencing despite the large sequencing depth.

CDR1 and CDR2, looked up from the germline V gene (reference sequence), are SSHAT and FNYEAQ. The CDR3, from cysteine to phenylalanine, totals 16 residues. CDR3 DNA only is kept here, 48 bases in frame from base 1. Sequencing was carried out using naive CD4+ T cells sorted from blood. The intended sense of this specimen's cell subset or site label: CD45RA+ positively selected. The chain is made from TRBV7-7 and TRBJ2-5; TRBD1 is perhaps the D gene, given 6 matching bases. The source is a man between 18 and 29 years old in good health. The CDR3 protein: CASSPPGLWGRETQYF. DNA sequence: TGTGCTAGCAGCCCCCCGGGCCTTTGGGGGCGGGAGACCCAGTACTTC.